The rows below give T cell receptor beta chains drawn from one sample of a study of glioma-infiltrating T cells. TCRdb re-analysed the multiplex PCR reads in MiXCR, keeping a single row per CDR3 protein. The sample includes fewer than 200,000 distinct CDR3 sequences, roughly 45% seen only once; the top ten take roughly 5.2%. The specimen was glioma tissue, nonneoplastic brain tissue, or PBMCs (not recorded which). The receptors originated from a human donor with low-grade glioma or glioblastoma, undergoing nonglioma brain surgery, or in good health (not recorded which). CDR3s include the opening cysteine and the closing phenylalanine or tryptophan. A D gene is named only where the DNA matches it firmly. Clone size, where shown, is once, few, many, or a class for clones that have expanded.

TRBJ2-7	.	TRBV7-8	12	many	TGTGCCAGCACCCAAGAGGGCTACGAGCAGTACTTC	CASTQEGYEQYF
TRBJ2-3	.	TRBV6-8	14	.	TGTGCCATCAAAGGGGGGCCTAGCACAGATACGCAGTATTTT	CAIKGGPSTDTQYF
TRBJ1-2	.	TRBV19	12	many	TGTGCCAGCCGATGGTCCATCTATGGCTACACCTTC	CASRWSIYGYTF
TRBJ2-2	TRBD2	TRBV18	16	few	TGTGCCAGCTCACCAGCAAGCGGGAGAGGAACCGGGGAGCTGTTTTTT	CASSPASGRGTGELFF
TRBJ2-7	TRBD2	TRBV14	12	.	TGTGCCAGCAGCCATTCAGCGGGAGAGATACACTTC	CASSHSAGEIHF
TRBJ1-1	.	TRBV10-3	14	many	TGTGCCATCAGTGAGTCGAGAGAGAACACTGAAGCTTTCTTT	CAISESRENTEAFF
TRBJ2-1	.	TRBV28	15	many	TGTGCCAGCAGCCCCCCGAGGGGACCCTACAATGAGCAGTTCTTC	CASSPPRGPYNEQFF
TRBJ1-6	.	TRBV7-2	15	.	TGTGCCAGCAGCAACGAACGGGAACCGTTCTCACCCCTCCACTTT	CASSNEREPFSPLHF
TRBJ1-2	.	TRBV5-1	13	many	TGCGCCAGCAGCTTGGAGCAGCTCTATGGCTACACCTTC	CASSLEQLYGYTF
TRBJ2-5	.	TRBV6-9	14	.	TGTGCCAGCAGTTGCTCAGGGCCCCAAGAGACCAAGTACTTC	CASSCSGPQETKYF
TRBJ2-5	.	TRBV5-4	13	few	TGTGCCAGCAGCTTGGCCGATACGGAGACCCAGTACTTC	CASSLADTETQYF
TRBJ2-1	.	TRBV11-2	15	.	TGTGCCAGCATCCCGTCGACAGGAGGGGTTACTGGGCAGTTCTTC	CASIPSTGGVTGQFF
TRBJ2-1	TRBD2	TRBV12-3/TRBV12-4	17	few	TGTGCCAGCAGCCGTACGGGGAGGGGCTTCGGTTACAATGAGCAGTTCTTC	CASSRTGRGFGYNEQFF
TRBJ2-7	.	TRBV20-1	14	once	TGCAGTGCTAGAGAGGGCGGGGATATCCGCCAGCAGTACTTC	CSAREGGDIRQQYF
TRBJ2-3	.	TRBV7-9	15	.	TGTGCCAGCAGCTGTTGGACAGGAGGGGCGGATACGCAGTATTTT	CASSCWTGGADTQYF
TRBJ2-7	.	TRBV6-1	12	many	TGTGCCAGCAGTACGGGTCCCTACGAGCAGTACTTC	CASSTGPYEQYF
TRBJ1-1	.	TRBV3-1	15	.	TGTGCCAGCAGCCAAGTAGCAGGAATAATCACTGAAGCTTTCTTT	CASSQVAGIITEAFF
TRBJ2-5	.	TRBV5-1	12	.	TGCGCCAGCAGCCGACCCCGAGAGACCCAGTACTTC	CASSRPRETQYF
TRBJ1-2	.	TRBV20-1	16	.	TGCAGTGCTAGAGACCGAGGGGGGGCCGCTAACTATGGCTACACCTTC	CSARDRGGAANYGYTF
TRBJ2-7	.	TRBV28	15	.	TGTGCCAGCAGCCCCCCTGGGCAGGGGGACTACGAGAATTACTTC	CASSPPGQGDYENYF
TRBJ2-3	.	TRBV29-1	11	many	TGCAGCGTTGGCCTCACAGATACGCAGTATTTT	CSVGLTDTQYF
TRBJ2-7	.	TRBV5-1	13	few	TGCGCCAGCAGCCGTGACTACACCTACGAGCAGTACTTC	CASSRDYTYEQYF
TRBJ1-5	TRBD1	TRBV29-1	13	many	TGCAGCGTGGCCGACAGGGGTAATCAGCCCCAGCATTTT	CSVADRGNQPQHF
TRBJ2-1	TRBD2	TRBV3-1	16	.	TGTGCCAGCAGCCAAGTAGGACTAGGGCAACACGATGAGCAGTTCTTC	CASSQVGLGQHDEQFF
TRBJ2-7	TRBD2	TRBV27	13	many	TGTGCCAGCCGGCCCAGCGGGAGCTCCGAGCAGTACTTC	CASRPSGSSEQYF
TRBJ1-5	.	TRBV24-1	13	.	TGTGCCACCAGTCTCACTGGGGTCCAGCCCCAGCATTTT	CATSLTGVQPQHF
TRBJ1-1	.	TRBV28	12	many	TGTGCCAGCAACGGATTCGACACTGAAGCTTTCTTT	CASNGFDTEAFF
TRBJ1-6	.	TRBV5-1	16	.	TGCGCCAGCAGCTTGGACGGACGTCTGGATAATTCACCCCTCCACTTT	CASSLDGRLDNSPLHF
TRBJ2-7	.	TRBV28	16	many	TGTGCCAGCAGTTTAAGGACAGACGGACTAAACTACGAGCAGTACTTC	CASSLRTDGLNYEQYF
TRBJ2-1	TRBD1	TRBV6-1	15	many	TGTGCCAGCACCATATCACAGGGGGCAGGCAATGAGCAGTTCTTC	CASTISQGAGNEQFF
TRBJ2-7	TRBD1	TRBV20-1	16	many	TGCAGTGCTAGAGATACATGGGGACAGGGAACCTACGAGCAGTACTTC	CSARDTWGQGTYEQYF
TRBJ2-1	.	TRBV28	13	many	TGTGCCAGCAGTTTGGGGTCTGAAAATGAGCAGTTCTTC	CASSLGSENEQFF
TRBJ2-7	TRBD2	TRBV29-1	14	few	TGCAGCGTTGGGACTAGCGGGAGGGCCTACGAGCAGTACTTC	CSVGTSGRAYEQYF
TRBJ2-3	.	TRBV7-9	14	.	TGTGCCAGCAACACAGGGCAGGACACAGATACGCAGTATTTT	CASNTGQDTDTQYF
TRBJ2-7	.	TRBV28	17	.	TGTGCCAGCAGCCACAGACTCAATCCTATAAACCCCTACGAGCAGTACTTC	CASSHRLNPINPYEQYF
TRBJ2-7	TRBD2	TRBV3-1	15	few	TGTGCCAGCAGCCAAGGTAGCGGGGGCCCCTACGAGCAGTACTTC	CASSQGSGGPYEQYF
TRBJ2-1	.	TRBV2	11	many	TGTGCCAGCTCCACCTACAATGAGCAGTTCTTC	CASSTYNEQFF
TRBJ1-5	.	TRBV11-2	14	few	TGTGCCAGCAGCCCTAATGCGGGCGATGGGCCCCAGCATTTT	CASSPNAGDGPQHF
TRBJ2-1	.	TRBV12-5	12	.	TGTGCTAGTGGTTTGGTAAACCACCAGCAGTTCTTC	CASGLVNHQQFF
TRBJ2-5	.	TRBV6-1	13	many	TGTGCCAGCATGCGGGACTCCCAAGAGACCCAGTACTTC	CASMRDSQETQYF